This T cell receptor (beta chain) was retrieved from a study of vaccination and CD4 T cells after COVID-19. The assay that was used to sequence DNA from cultured CD4+ T cells was the Oncomine TCR Beta short-read assay. One entry per CDR3 protein results from TCRdb running MiXCR on the PCR reads. The sample contains about 10,000 distinct CDR3 sequences, around 55% of which appear only once. Concerning this clonotype itself: Its antigen remains unidentified.

Germline CDR1 reads LNHDA; CDR2 reads SQIVND (reference sequence). Trimming cost V 5 bases and J 3 bases, with 23 bases left between them. This CDR3 spans 17 amino acids. Treatment defined: approximately nine-day PBMC culture with coronavirus spike peptide pools or control peptides (ViraFEST assay). The chain carries TRBV19 and TRBJ2-7; possibly TRBD2 for D (7 bases). The TCR comes from a human donor who had recovered from COVID-19. Source material: CD4+ T cells from blood, cultured in vitro. The CDR3 region is CASSSAWGGRGSYEQYF. The DNA of the CDR3 is TGTGCCAGTAGTTCCGCCTGGGGGGGGCGCGGAAGCTACGAGCAGTACTTC. Full variable domain (rest looked up from reference TRBV19 and TRBJ2-7): DGGITQSPKYLFRKEGQNVTLSCEQNLNHDAMYWYRQDPGQGLRLIYYSQIVNDFQKGDIAEGYSVSREKKESFPLTVTSAQKNPTAFYLCASSSAWGGRGSYEQYFGPGTRLTVT.